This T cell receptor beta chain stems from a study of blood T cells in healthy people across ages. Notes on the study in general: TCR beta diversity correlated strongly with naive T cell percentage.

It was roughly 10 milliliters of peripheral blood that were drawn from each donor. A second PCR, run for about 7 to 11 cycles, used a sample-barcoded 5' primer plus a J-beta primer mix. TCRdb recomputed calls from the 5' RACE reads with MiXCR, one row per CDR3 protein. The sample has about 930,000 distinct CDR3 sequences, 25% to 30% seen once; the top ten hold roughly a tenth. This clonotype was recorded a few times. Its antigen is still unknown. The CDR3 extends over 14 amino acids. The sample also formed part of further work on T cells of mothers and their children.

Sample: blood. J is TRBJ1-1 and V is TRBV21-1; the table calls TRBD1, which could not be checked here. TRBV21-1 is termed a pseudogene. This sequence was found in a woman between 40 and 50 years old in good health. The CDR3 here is CASSKMPGGTEAFF. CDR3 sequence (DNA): TGTGCCAGCAGCAAAATGCCAGGGGGCACTGAAGCTTTCTTT.